These 30 T cell receptor beta chains originate from one sample sequenced in a study of vaccination effects on CD4 cells after COVID-19 (dated by TCRdb to 2021 to 2024). In the ViraFEST assay, PBMC were stimulated with viral peptide pools, and TCR sequencing was then used to find antigen-specific CD4+ T cell clonotypes based on their expansion. After less than eleven days of culture, CD4+ T cells were isolated with the EasySep CD4+ T cell isolation kit. Negative nucleocapsid antibody results before and after vaccination confirmed that the healthy vaccine recipients had no prior SARS-CoV-2 infection. Library preparation employed the immunoSEQ multiplex PCR assay. What TCRdb holds here is the immuneACCESS table cut down to in-frame rearrangements. Part of the clones is not present; checked against another copy, under half of the missing clones reflect an unresolved V gene, and the others are unexplained. The sample table records roughly 41,000 clones; roughly 70% of these occur just once. About a quarter of the sample belongs to the ten largest clones.

Their recognized antigens are unknown. Sequences were derived from CD4+ T cells from PBMCs cultured with HCoV-OC43 spike peptides, sampled before COVID-19 vaccination. This sample's cell subset or site label indicates: HCoV-OC43 spike overlapping peptide pool stimulation. The source is a human donor who received a COVID-19 vaccine.

This clone was detected a few times. A read error may produce the germline difference seen at one junction end. The genes are TRBV7-7 and TRBJ2-6; D remains unclear. This CDR3 is built from 15 residues. Germline-derived CDR1 and CDR2 are SSHAT and FNYEAQ (reference sequence). The CDR3 sequence is CASSPDRSRANVLTF. The CDR3 coding sequence is TGTGCTAGCAGTCCCGACCGGTCCAGGGCCAACGTCCTGACTTTC.

The chain links TRBV6-4 to TRBJ1-1; D is ambiguous. CDR3 length: 13 residues. V lost 0 bases and J lost 0, with 2 bases in between. Per the germline V gene, CDR1 is MRHNA and CDR2 is SNTAGT. CDR3 bases: TGTGCCAGCAGTGACTCGATGAACACTGAAGCTTTCTTT. Protein: CASSDSMNTEAFF.

This clone appeared a single time. At one end, the junction sequence differs from germline, possibly due to a read error. This sequence joins TRBV11-2 and TRBJ2-7, with D possibly TRBD2 on 7 matching bases. The germline V gene has CDR1 SGHAT and CDR2 FQNNGV. The CDR3 has 14 amino acids. DNA of the CDR3: TGTGCCAGCAGATTAGGGGGGGGGACCTACGAGCAGTACTTC. Protein product: CASRLGGGTYEQYF. The variable domain in full, with the rest retrieved from reference TRBV11-2 and TRBJ2-7, is EAGVAQSPRYKIIEKRQSVAFWCNPISGHATLYWYQQILGQGPKLLIQFQNNGVVDDSQLPKDRFSAERLKGVDSTLKIQPAKLEDSAVYLCASRLGGGTYEQYFGPGTRLTVT.

The V gene is TRBV4-1, the J gene TRBJ1-1, with D perhaps matching TRBD1 (5 bases). Germline V gene sequence: CDR1 MGHRA, CDR2 YSYEKL. Trimming took 1 base from V and 4 from J, leaving 10 bases between them. The length of the CDR3 is 14 residues. For the CDR3, the DNA is TGCGCCAGCAGCCAAGTGTCCAGGGCCACTGAAGCTTTCTTT. Translation gives CASSQVSRATEAFF.

The genes are TRBV7-2 and TRBJ2-1; possibly TRBD2 for D (6 bases). The V gene lost 3 bases and the J gene lost 0 bases, with 12 bases spanning the gap. This CDR3 comprises 16 residues. Per the germline V gene, CDR1 is SGHTA and CDR2 is FQGNSA. The CDR3 DNA follows: TGTGCCAGCAGCTTTAGCCACGGGAGCTCCTACAATGAGCAGTTCTTC. It translates to CASSFSHGSSYNEQFF.

This rearrangement joins TRBV29-1 to TRBJ2-7; no clear D gene. The V end was cut by 6 bases, the J end by 3 bases, with 12 bases between. The germline V gene encodes CDR1 SQVTM and CDR2 ANQGSEA. The CDR3 is 12 residues long. CDR3 nucleotides: TGCAGCGTAACGACAAGCCGCTACGAGCAGTACTTC. Amino acids: CSVTTSRYEQYF.

The CDR3 coding sequence is TGTGCCTGGATCAGTCAGGGACACCCAGGGGAATATGGGCAGTATTTT. Translated, it gives CAWISQGHPGEYGQYF. The rearrangement uses TRBV30 and TRBJ2-3; a weak D match, TRBD1 (6 bases). CDR3 length: 16 amino acids. The V gene lost 4 bases and the J gene lost 11 bases, with 28 bases spanning the gap. Germline lookup yields CDR1 GTSNPN and CDR2 SVGIG (reference sequence).

In DNA form, the CDR3 reads TGTGCCAGCAGCCCTGACAGGGGGGGGAATCAGCCCCAGCATTTT. This encodes CASSPDRGGNQPQHF. The chain is built from TRBV7-2 and TRBJ1-5; 9 bases align to TRBD1. Germline assignment: CDR1 SGHTA and CDR2 FQGNSA. CDR3 length equals 15 residues. With 5 bases clipped from V and 4 bases from J, the junction kept 6 bases outside the gene matches.

The genes are TRBV9 and TRBJ1-2; the D gene is possibly TRBD1 (5 bases). The CDR3 runs to 12 residues. V lost 4 bases to trimming and J lost 5 bases, with 9 bases between them. Germline values: CDR1 SGDLS, CDR2 YYNGEE. CDR3 in amino acids: CASSTGTYGYTF. The CDR3 coding sequence is TGTGCCAGCAGCACCGGGACTTATGGCTACACCTTC.

The rearrangement uses TRBV19 and TRBJ2-4; D gene unclear. The CDR3 loop spans 14 amino acids. The germline CDR1 and CDR2 sequences are LNHDA and SQIVND (reference sequence). V lost 1 base, J lost 6 bases, and 10 bases lay in between. The CDR3 DNA is TGTGCCAGTAGTATAGGGTTTATAGGAAACATTCAGTACTTC. Translating gives CASSIGFIGNIQYF.

The V call is TRBV5-1, the J call TRBJ2-3; 15 bases match TRBD2. Germline values: CDR1 SGHRS, CDR2 YFSETQ. V was clipped by 4 bases and J by 5 bases; unmatched bases: 8. The CDR3 runs to 17 residues. The DNA for the CDR3 is TGCGCCAGCAGCCCAGGACTAGCGGGGGGGCCCGGAGATACGCAGTATTTT. It is translated as CASSPGLAGGPGDTQYF.

V and J are TRBV18 and TRBJ1-4; D is ambiguous. The CDR3 covers 16 residues. V was clipped by 1 base and J by 0 bases, with 9 bases between them. Per the germline V gene, CDR1 is KGHSH and CDR2 is LQKENI. The CDR3 coding sequence is TGTGCCAGCTCACCACTCCTGACTTCAACTAATGAAAAACTGTTTTTT. It encodes CASSPLLTSTNEKLFF.

Only a few counts were recorded for this clone. CDR3 protein: CASSAPGNSPLHF. In DNA form, the CDR3 reads TGTGCCAGTAGTGCCCCCGGGAATTCACCCCTCCACTTT. The V call is TRBV19, the J call TRBJ1-6; no clear D. V lost 5 bases, J lost 7 bases, and 9 bases lay in between. This CDR3 has 13 amino acids. Germline V gene sequence: CDR1 LNHDA, CDR2 SQIVND (reference sequence).

The chain joins TRBV5-1 to TRBJ1-2, with D maybe TRBD1 (5 bases). V lost 4 bases and J 1 base, leaving 17 bases between the germline ends. Germline lookup yields CDR1 SGHRS and CDR2 YFSETQ. The CDR3 covers 16 residues. Here the CDR3 DNA reads TGCGCCAGCAGCCCGGGGGTAGGGAAGTTTAACTATGGCTACACCTTC. Translation gives CASSPGVGKFNYGYTF.

The V and J genes are TRBV19 and TRBJ2-1; 7 bases align to TRBD2. Trimming at V came to 5 bases and at J to 9 bases, leaving 10 bases not matched to a gene. From germline, CDR1 is LNHDA and CDR2 SQIVND (reference sequence). The CDR3 sequence is 14 residues long. CDR3 sequence (DNA): TGTGCCAGTAGTGAGGCGGGGGTCGGGGGTGAGCAGTTCTTC. Its translation: CASSEAGVGGEQFF.

The chain couples TRBV3-1 (or the pseudogene TRBV3-2) to TRBJ2-1, with D perhaps TRBD1 (6 bases). The CDR3 is made up of 13 amino acids. Trimming left V 1 base short and J 6 bases short, with 7 bases between. From germline, CDR1 is LGHDT and CDR2 YNNKEL (reference sequence). CDR3 coding DNA: TGTGCCAGCAGCCAAGTGACAGGCAATGAGCAGTTCTTC. Translation gives CASSQVTGNEQFF.

This clone was picked up a small number of times. This rearrangement joins TRBV7-9 to TRBJ2-1, with TRBD2 identical over 15 bases. The CDR3 consists of 18 residues. The trim removed 4 bases at V and 5 bases at J, leaving 9 bases unmatched. The germline CDR1 and CDR2 sequences are SEHNR and FQNEAQ (reference sequence). DNA of the CDR3: TGTGCCAGCAGCTCAGACCCGGGACTAGCGGGAGGTAACAATGAGCAGTTCTTC. This translates into CASSSDPGLAGGNNEQFF. Combining the CDR3 with reference TRBV7-9 and TRBJ2-1 gives the whole variable domain DTGVSQNPRHKITKRGQNVTFRCDPISEHNRLYWYRQTLGQGPEFLTYFQNEAQLEKSRLLSDRFSAERPKGSFSTLEIQRTEQGDSAMYLCASSSDPGLAGGNNEQFFGPGTRLTVL.

The rearrangement links TRBV28 to TRBJ2-1; D perhaps matches TRBD2 (5 bases). The CDR3 runs 16 residues. Germline loops: CDR1 MDHEN, CDR2 SYDVKM. V was clipped by 6 bases and J by 2 bases, with 17 bases between them. The CDR3 reads CASRVTRERAYNEQFF. In DNA form, the CDR3 reads TGTGCCAGCAGGGTTACTAGAGAACGGGCCTACAATGAGCAGTTCTTC.

The chain employs TRBV28 and TRBJ2-1; D unclear. The CDR3 runs to 13 residues. Germline CDR1 is MDHEN and CDR2 is SYDVKM. V lost 1 base and J 9 bases, leaving 10 bases between the germline ends. This CDR3 reads CASSLYVRREQFF. CDR3 DNA: TGTGCCAGCAGTTTATACGTTCGGCGTGAGCAGTTCTTC.

CDR3 sequence reads: CASSIRPGDNEKLFF. CDR3 nucleotides: TGTGCCAGCAGTATACGCCCGGGGGATAATGAAAAACTGTTTTTT. The chain recombines TRBV2 with TRBJ1-4; TRBD1 is a possible D gene (5 bases). The CDR3 runs 15 residues. The V gene lost 5 bases and the J gene lost 4 bases, with 14 bases spanning the gap. Germline CDR1 is SNHLY and CDR2 is FYNNEI. Full variable domain (missing parts from reference TRBV2 and TRBJ1-4): EPEVTQTPSHQVTQMGQEVILRCVPISNHLYFYWYRQILGQKVEFLVSFYNNEISEKSEIFDDQFSVERPDGSNFTLKIRSTKLEDSAMYFCASSIRPGDNEKLFFGSGTQLSVL.

The chain links TRBV30 to TRBJ1-4; no definite D call. Trimming stripped 0 bases from V and 4 bases from J, with 12 bases between. The CDR3 extends over 15 amino acids. Germline-derived CDR1 and CDR2 are GTSNPN and SVGIG (reference sequence). The CDR3 DNA follows: TGTGCCTGGAGTGTACCCCCAGCCGGTAATGAAAAACTGTTTTTT. Translation gives CAWSVPPAGNEKLFF.

The chain couples TRBV30 to TRBJ2-6; 7 nucleotides match TRBD1. CDR3 size: 13 residues. The V gene's germline CDR1 is GTSNPN and CDR2 SVGIG (reference sequence). The V segment lost 7 bases and the J segment 4 bases; nucleotides outside the gene matches: 4. CDR3: CAFRTGGANVLTF. For the CDR3, the DNA is TGTGCCTTCCGGACAGGAGGGGCCAACGTCCTGACTTTC.

This chain connects TRBV29-1 to TRBJ1-1, with D unresolved. V lost 7 bases and J 1 base, leaving 13 bases between the germline ends. The V gene's germline CDR1 is SQVTM and CDR2 ANQGSEA. The length of the CDR3 is 13 residues. CDR3 nucleotides: TGCAGCGCCGCTCCTCGGGGGAACACTGAAGCTTTCTTT. It translates to CSAAPRGNTEAFF.

This sequence joins TRBV28 and TRBJ1-6; D gene uncertain. Per germline, CDR1 MDHEN and CDR2 SYDVKM. Trimming removed 7 bases at V and 9 bases at J, with 16 bases between. The CDR3 sequence is 14 residues long. The CDR3 loop reads CASTSGDQRSPLHF. The CDR3 DNA reads as TGTGCCAGCACCTCCGGAGACCAGCGTTCACCCCTCCACTTT.

The chain links TRBV11-3 to TRBJ2-2; no clear D. Germline V gene data show CDR1 as SGHNT and CDR2 as YENEEA. The V end was cut by 5 bases, the J end by 1 base, with 8 bases between. The CDR3 totals 14 residues. CDR3 bases: TGTGCCAGCAGCCCTTATAGGAACACCGGGGAGCTGTTTTTT. Encoded protein: CASSPYRNTGELFF.

CDR3 residues: CASRKTGQETQYF. As DNA, the CDR3 is TGCGCCAGCCGAAAGACAGGCCAAGAGACCCAGTACTTC. The chain links TRBV5-1 to TRBJ2-5; a weak D match, TRBD1 (6 bases). CDR1 SGHRS and CDR2 YFSETQ come from the germline V gene. This CDR3 region has 13 residues. The V end lost 7 bases, the J end lost 1 base, and 11 bases lay between the germline ends.

This sequence joins TRBV18 and TRBJ2-7, with D hard to call. Germline V gene data show CDR1 as KGHSH and CDR2 as LQKENI. The V end was cut by 4 bases, the J end by 2 bases, with 15 bases between. The CDR3 totals 15 residues. CDR3 amino acids: CASSLTPASPYEQYF. CDR3 nucleotide sequence: TGTGCCAGCTCACTCACGCCAGCCTCCCCCTACGAGCAGTACTTC.

The CDR3 nucleotides read TGTGCCAGCAGCCAACTAGCGGGGGCGGGGAATGAGCAGTTCTTC. Its protein product is CASSQLAGAGNEQFF. The J gene is TRBJ2-1, the V gene TRBV6-5; TRBD2 aligns across 11 bases. Germline CDR1 and CDR2: MNHEY and SVGAGI. The V segment lost 6 bases and the J segment 7 bases; nucleotides outside the gene matches: 8. The CDR3 totals 15 residues.

V usage is TRBV7-8 and J usage is TRBJ2-2; 8 nucleotides align to TRBD2. Per germline, CDR1 SGHVS and CDR2 FQNEAQ. The J segment lost 3 bases and the V segment lost 2 bases, leaving 5 bases of the junction unmatched. This CDR3 is built from 16 residues. CDR3 in DNA: TGTGCCAGCAGCTTATTCCGCGGGAGGTACACCGGGGAGCTGTTTTTT. As protein: CASSLFRGRYTGELFF.

The chain uses TRBV5-1 and TRBJ2-1; D call uncertain. The germline gives CDR1 SGHRS, CDR2 YFSETQ. The CDR3 extends over 13 amino acids. V was clipped by 2 bases and J by 0 bases, with 3 bases between them. This chain's CDR3 is CASSFTSYNEQFF. The CDR3 coding sequence is TGCGCCAGCAGCTTTACCTCCTACAATGAGCAGTTCTTC.